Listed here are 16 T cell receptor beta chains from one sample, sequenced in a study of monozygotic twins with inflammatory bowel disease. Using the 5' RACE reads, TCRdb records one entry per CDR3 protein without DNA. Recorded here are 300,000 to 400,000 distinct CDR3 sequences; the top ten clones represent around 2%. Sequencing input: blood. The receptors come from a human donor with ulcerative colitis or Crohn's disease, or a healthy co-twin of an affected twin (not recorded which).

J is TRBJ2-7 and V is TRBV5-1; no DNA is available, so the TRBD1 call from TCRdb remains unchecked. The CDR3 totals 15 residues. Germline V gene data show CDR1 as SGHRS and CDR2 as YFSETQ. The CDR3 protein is CASSLSGQGAYEQYF.

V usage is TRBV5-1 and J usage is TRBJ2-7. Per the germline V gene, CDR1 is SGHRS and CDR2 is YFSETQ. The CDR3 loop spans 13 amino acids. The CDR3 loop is CASRLADSYEQYF.

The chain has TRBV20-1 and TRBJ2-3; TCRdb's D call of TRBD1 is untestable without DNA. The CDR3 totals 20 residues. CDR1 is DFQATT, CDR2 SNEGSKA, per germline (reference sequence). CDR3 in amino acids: CSASPYPSPGQGSSTDTQYF.

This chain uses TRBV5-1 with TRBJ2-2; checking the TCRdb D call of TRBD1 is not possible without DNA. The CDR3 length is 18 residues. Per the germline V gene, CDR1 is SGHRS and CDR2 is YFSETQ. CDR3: CASSLDLQVVSNTGELFF.

Here the CDR3 reads CASSQVGGENIQYF. The rearrangement links TRBV4-3 to TRBJ2-4; absent DNA, TCRdb's TRBD2 call cannot be checked. The CDR3 length is 14 residues. CDR1 and CDR2 from the germline V gene are LGHNA and YSLEER.

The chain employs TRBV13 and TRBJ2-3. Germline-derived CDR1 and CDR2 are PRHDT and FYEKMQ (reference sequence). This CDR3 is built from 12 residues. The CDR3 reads CASSLGGLTQYF.

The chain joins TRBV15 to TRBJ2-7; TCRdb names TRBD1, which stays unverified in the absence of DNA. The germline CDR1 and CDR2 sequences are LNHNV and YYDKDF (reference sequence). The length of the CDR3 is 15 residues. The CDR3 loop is CATSIPGTGGWEQYF.

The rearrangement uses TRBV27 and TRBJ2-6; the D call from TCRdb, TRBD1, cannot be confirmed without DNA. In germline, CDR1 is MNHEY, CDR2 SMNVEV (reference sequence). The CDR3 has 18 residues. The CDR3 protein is CASSLFSRGVSGANVLTF.

This CDR3 is CASSRGADTQYF. The chain uses TRBV5-1 and TRBJ2-3. The CDR3 consists of 12 residues. The germline V gene encodes CDR1 SGHRS and CDR2 YFSETQ.

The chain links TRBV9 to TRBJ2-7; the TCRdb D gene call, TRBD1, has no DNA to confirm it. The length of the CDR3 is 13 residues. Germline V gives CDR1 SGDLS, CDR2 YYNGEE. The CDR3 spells CASSSQDGVEQYF.

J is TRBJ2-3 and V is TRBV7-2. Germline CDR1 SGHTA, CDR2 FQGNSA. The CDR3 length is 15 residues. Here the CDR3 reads CASSLFASSTDTQYF.

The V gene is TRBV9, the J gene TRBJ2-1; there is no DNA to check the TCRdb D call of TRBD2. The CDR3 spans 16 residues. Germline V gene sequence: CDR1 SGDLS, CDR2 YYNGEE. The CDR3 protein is CASSVGASSSYNEQFF.

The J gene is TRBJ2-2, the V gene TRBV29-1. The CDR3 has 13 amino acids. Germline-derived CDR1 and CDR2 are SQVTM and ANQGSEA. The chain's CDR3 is CSVDIQSTGELFF.

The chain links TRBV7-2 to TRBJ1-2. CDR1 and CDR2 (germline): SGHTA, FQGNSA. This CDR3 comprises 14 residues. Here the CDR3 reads CASSLDFANYGYTF.

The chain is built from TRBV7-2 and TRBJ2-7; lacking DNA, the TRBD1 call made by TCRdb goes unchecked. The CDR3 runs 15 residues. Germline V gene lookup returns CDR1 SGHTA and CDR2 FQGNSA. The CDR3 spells CASSLEGTGVYEQYF.

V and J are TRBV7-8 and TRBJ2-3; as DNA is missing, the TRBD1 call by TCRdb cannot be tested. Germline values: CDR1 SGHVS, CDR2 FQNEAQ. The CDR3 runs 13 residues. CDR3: CASSFRDTDTQYF.